This TCR beta chain was documented in a study of OX40 agonist ivuxolimab in advanced cancers. The method was immunoSEQ multiplex PCR; TCRdb's version includes in-frame clones alone and lacks a portion of them. The table lists about 72,000 clones, 80% to 90% of them singletons. Concerning this clone itself: Antigen specificity is unknown.

The germline V gene encodes CDR1 KGHSH and CDR2 LQKENI. The CDR3 spans 15 residues. With 3 bases removed from V and 3 bases from J, the gap between germline ends came to 11 bases. Study-wide results and limits: Dose levels from 0.1 to 3.0 mg/kg saw CD4+ and CD8+ blood T cells expand clonally by week 6. The study found that CD8+ T cells averaged more expanded clones than CD4+.

The clonotype comes from an adult with an advanced solid tumor such as melanoma, head and neck, liver or kidney cancer. The specimen comprised CD4+ or CD8+ T cells sorted from blood, sampled in a trial of the OX40 agonist ivuxolimab. J is TRBJ2-2 and V is TRBV18; D is unresolved. The CDR3 region is CASSPLVEHTGELFF. CDR3 nucleotides: TGTGCCAGCTCACCTTTAGTTGAGCACACCGGGGAGCTGTTTTTT. Looking up the rest from reference TRBV18 and TRBJ2-2 gives the full variable domain: NAGVMQNPRHLVRRRGQEARLRCSPMKGHSHVYWYRQLPEEGLKFMVYLQKENIIDESGMPKERFSAEFPKEGPSILRIQQVVRGDSAAYFCASSPLVEHTGELFFGEGSRLTVL.